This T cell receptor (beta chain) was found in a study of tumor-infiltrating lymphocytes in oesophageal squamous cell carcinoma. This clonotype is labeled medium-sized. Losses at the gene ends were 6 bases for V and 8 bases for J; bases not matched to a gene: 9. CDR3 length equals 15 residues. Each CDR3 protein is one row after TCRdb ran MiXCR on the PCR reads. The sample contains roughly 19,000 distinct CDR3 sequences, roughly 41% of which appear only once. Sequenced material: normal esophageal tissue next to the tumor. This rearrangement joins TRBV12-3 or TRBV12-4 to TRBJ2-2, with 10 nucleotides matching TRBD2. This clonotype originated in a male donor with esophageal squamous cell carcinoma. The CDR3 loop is CASSPTSGKGGELFF. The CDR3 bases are TGTGCCAGCAGCCCTACTAGCGGGAAGGGTGGGGAGCTGTTTTTT.